One T cell receptor beta chain is described in this entry. The specificity of this receptor is unknown. There are no base qualities to consult, and no much larger clone falls within one base. In the prospective study, participants were about 18 to 100 years old, resided in 24 geographic areas of the United States, and were enrolled through a virtual design. To assign participants to cohorts, the prospective study relied on clinical history that participants themselves reported in a screening survey and a study questionnaire. Exposed participants had been in contact, within 2 weeks of entering the study, with a person who had a PCR-confirmed or clinician-diagnosed case of COVID-19. In the prospective study, mobile phlebotomists collected whole blood, serum and a nasopharyngeal or oropharyngeal swab from each participant. Additional blood draws and questionnaires over a 2-month period could optionally be provided by prospective study participants. Before DNA extraction, blood samples from the prospective study were shipped at room temperature or frozen.

TCRbeta CDR3 regions were amplified from genomic DNA by means of the immunoSEQ Assay, a bias-controlled multiplex PCR. The original methods were these. Nucleated cell counts per sample were estimated from amplification of reference gene primers within the assay. To quantify the absolute abundance of each unique TCRbeta CDR3 rearrangement, sequence reads were collapsed and filtered. For each sample, productive Simpson clonality was calculated by taking the square root of Simpson's diversity index across productive rearrangements. TCRdb's version of the immuneACCESS table is confined to in-frame rearrangements and falls short of the full clone set. An unresolved V gene accounts for under half of the shortfall where checked; the remainder is of unknown origin. V and J calls and clone size come straight from that table; D and trimming were deduced from the DNA. In all, the sample holds 350,000 to 450,000 clones, and approximately 91% of those were seen once. Around 0.86% of the sample lies in the top ten.

The sample is drawn from a study of blood T cell repertoires in COVID-19 (dated by TCRdb to 2019 to 2021). Describing the broader study: Collaborator samples came from the United States, Italy and Spain and covered acute and convalescent phases of COVID-19. The prospective study material was composed of cDNA or gDNA derived from T cells, B-cell-depleted T cells, or PBMCs. Deeply sampled blood TCRbeta repertoires from subjects exposed to, actively infected with, or recovered from COVID-19 were included in the dataset. The repertoires were released in a freely available public database intended as a resource for research on the immune response to SARS-CoV-2. Samples were obtained from the ongoing ImmuneRACE study (first 160 participants) and from 1,254 subjects provided by 6 global collaborators. Sample metadata almost always included a de-identified subject ID, COVID-19 status, age in years and sex. Where available, HLA class I and class II types were obtained from metadata supplied by the sample provider rather than from assay-based typing. The investigation overall reported the following: The amount of clinical and demographic metadata varied by source and participant and was provided uncurated.

From the cysteine up to the phenylalanine, the CDR3 has a length of 13 residues. Of all the DNA, just the CDR3 is kept, 39 bases in frame from base 1. V gives up 0 bases and J gives up 8 bases, and the segment between their germline ends measures 13 bases. Sequences GTSNPN (CDR1) and SVGIG (CDR2) are obtained from the germline V gene (reference sequence). The sequence came from a middle-aged woman who had been exposed to COVID-19. Sequencing was carried out using PBMCs or T cells enriched from blood (not recorded which). The V and J segments used are TRBV30 and TRBJ1-2; the D gene assignment is ambiguous. The nucleotides read TGTGCCTGGAGTGTACAATCCCGTCGAGGCTACACCTTC. It encodes CAWSVQSRRGYTF. With the portions outside the CDR3 filled from the reference TRBV30 and TRBJ1-2 genes, the complete variable region becomes SQTIHQWPATLVQPVGSPLSLECTVEGTSNPNLYWYRQAAGRGLQLLFYSVGIGQISSEVPQNLSASRPQDRQFILSSKKLLLSDSGFYLCAWSVQSRRGYTFGSGTRLTVV.